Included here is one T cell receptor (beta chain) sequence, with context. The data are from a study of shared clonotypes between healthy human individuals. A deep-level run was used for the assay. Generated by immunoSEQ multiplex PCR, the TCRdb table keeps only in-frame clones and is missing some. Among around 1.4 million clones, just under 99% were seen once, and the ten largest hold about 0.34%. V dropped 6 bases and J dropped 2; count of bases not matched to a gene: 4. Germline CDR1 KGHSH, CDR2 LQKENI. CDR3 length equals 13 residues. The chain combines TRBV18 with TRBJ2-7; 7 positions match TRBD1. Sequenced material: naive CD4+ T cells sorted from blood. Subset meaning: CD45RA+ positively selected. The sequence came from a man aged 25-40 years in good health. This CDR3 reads CASSVTGTYEQYF. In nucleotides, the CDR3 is TGTGCCAGCTCGGTGACAGGGACCTACGAGCAGTACTTC.